This T cell receptor (beta chain) was sequenced for a study of blood T cells in healthy people across ages. Study-wide points: Naive T cell percentage and TCR beta diversity correlated strongly.

The CDR3 is 13 residues long. Per the germline V gene, CDR1 is MDHEN and CDR2 is SYDVKM. V gave up 6 bases and J gave up 10 bases, with 17 bases separating them. Using a J-beta primer mix together with a sample-barcoded 5' primer, a second PCR was run for about 6 to 12 cycles. MiXCR was run by TCRdb on the 5' RACE reads, yielding one entry per CDR3 protein. The sample shows more than 450,000 distinct CDR3 sequences, around a quarter of them seen only once. There are a few counts of this clonotype. Its antigen remains unknown. The same data also went into a second study, on T cells of mothers and their children.

This TCR came from a boy between 2 and 10 years old in good health. The chain recombines TRBV28 with TRBJ2-3; D is tentatively TRBD1 or TRBD2 (5 bases each). The specimen was blood. The CDR3 DNA reads TGTGCCAGCAGCCGTATCGGGGCTTGGGCGCAGTATTTT. Its translation: CASSRIGAWAQYF.